The present entry profiles one T cell receptor (beta chain) with its context. The antigen is unknown. This CDR3 has 16 residues. CDR1 SGHNT and CDR2 YYREEE come from the germline V gene (reference sequence). V was pared by 5 bases and J by 4 bases, with 9 bases of the junction left unmatched. This record belongs to a study of cytomegalovirus exposure and HLA in healthy donors. Overall study results and limits: In a later analysis, TCR association rates varied by HLA locus: DRB1 most, HLA-C fewest.

PCR used 60 Vbeta primers and 13 Jbeta primers. Repertoires were generated with immunoSEQ multiplex PCR, while TCRdb's copy carries only in-frame clones and drops some. The profile shows 90,000 to 110,000 clones, roughly three quarters of them singletons. This chain links TRBV5-4 with TRBJ2-2, with TRBD2 identical over 9 bases. This TCR came from a woman aged 45-65 years in good health and CMV-seropositive. The material sequenced was PBMCs. The CDR3 region has the DNA TGTGCCAGCAGTTATAGAGCGGGAGGAGGCACCGGGGAGCTGTTTTTT. It yields the protein CASSYRAGGGTGELFF. The variable domain in full, completed from reference TRBV5-4 and TRBJ2-2, reads ETGVTQSPTHLIKTRGQQVTLRCSSQSGHNTVSWYQQALGQGPQFIFQYYREEENGRGNFPPRFSGLQFPNYSSELNVNALELDDSALYLCASSYRAGGGTGELFFGEGSRLTVL.